The T cell receptor beta chain described here comes from a study of memory CD4+ T cells and cytomegalovirus serostatus. For the study at large: Donors were healthy Belgian adults, about ten CMV seropositive and approximately 25 seronegative.

The CDR3 has 16 amino acids. The V and J ends lost 4 bases and 0 bases respectively, with 15 bases between them. The germline CDR1 and CDR2 sequences are SGHDT and YYEEEE. In regard to this clone: Its matching antigen is unknown.

Repertoires were generated with immunoSEQ multiplex PCR, while TCRdb's copy carries only in-frame clones and drops some. The top ten clones hold under 1% of a sample with about 53,000 clones, just under 80% of them seen once. Whole-study findings and limits: The CMV-associated TCR signature appears largely within the CD4+ memory repertoire. A US-trained random forest predicted CMV serostatus with median AUC around 0.9.

Single viable CD3+CD4+CD8-CD45RO+ cells were sorted as the memory CD4+ T cells. After thawing, CD4+ T cells were positively selected. What was sequenced was memory CD4+ T cells from blood. This clonotype was obtained from an adult in good health and CMV-seronegative. This chain connects TRBV5-6 to TRBJ2-3; D gene unclear. In DNA form, the CDR3 reads TGTGCCAGCAGCCGGTCAGGCTTAGGAAGCACAGATACGCAGTATTTT. It specifies CASSRSGLGSTDTQYF.